The clone carrying this T cell receptor (gamma chain) rates as hyperexpanded. This same CDR3 is encoded by further DNA sequences in the sample. The source of the sample is a study of gamma-delta T cells after stem cell transplantation. TCRdb re-called the RT-PCR reads via CATT. The sample records some 360 gamma-chain clones, under 3% being singletons. The sequence was obtained from a human donor. It is not recorded whose cells these are; they may come from a transplant donor. Sequencing was performed on gamma-delta T cells.

CDR3 DNA: TGTGCCTTGTGGGAGGGCAATTATTATAAGAAACTCTTT. Protein product: CALWEGNYYKKLF. The rearrangement joins TRGV9 to TRGJ1 or TRGJ2. CDR1 and CDR2 from the germline V gene are GITISATS and ISYDGTV (reference sequence). The CDR3 extends over 13 amino acids. J lost 1 base, V lost 2 bases, and 2 bases had no gene match.